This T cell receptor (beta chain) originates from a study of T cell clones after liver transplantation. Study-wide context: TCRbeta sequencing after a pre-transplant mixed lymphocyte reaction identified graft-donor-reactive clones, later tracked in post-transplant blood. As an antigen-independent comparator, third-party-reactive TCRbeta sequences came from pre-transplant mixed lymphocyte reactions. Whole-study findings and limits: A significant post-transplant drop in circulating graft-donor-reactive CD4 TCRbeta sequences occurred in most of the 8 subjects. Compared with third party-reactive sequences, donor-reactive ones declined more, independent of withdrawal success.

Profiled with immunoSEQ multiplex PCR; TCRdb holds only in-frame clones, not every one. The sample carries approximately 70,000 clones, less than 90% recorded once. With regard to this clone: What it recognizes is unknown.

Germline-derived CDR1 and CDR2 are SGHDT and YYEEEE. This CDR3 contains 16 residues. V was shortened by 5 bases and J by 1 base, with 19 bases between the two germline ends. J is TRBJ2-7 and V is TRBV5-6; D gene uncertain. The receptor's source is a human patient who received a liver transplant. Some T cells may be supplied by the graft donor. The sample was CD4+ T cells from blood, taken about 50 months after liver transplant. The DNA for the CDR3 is TGTGCCAGCAGTCGGCGGTTAGATGGAATATCCTACGAGCAGTACTTC. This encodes CASSRRLDGISYEQYF.